This TCR beta chain emerged from a study of cytomegalovirus exposure and HLA in healthy donors. The wider study: Later, an analysis reported that the 110 or so validation repertoires had used the same platform as the 550 to 750 first-cohort repertoires.

Details on this clone: The antigen is undetermined.

Method: immunoSEQ multiplex PCR; TCRdb's copy keeps in-frame clones and lacks some. Of a few hundred thousand clones listed, under 95% were seen once; the top ten hold approximately 1.1%. The donors were in the 120-subject validation cohort, distinct from the roughly 600-subject first cohort. The study, taken as a whole, reports: Among TCR beta chains, those listed as cytomegalovirus-associated numbered 164.

Per germline, CDR1 MNHEY and CDR2 SMNVEV (reference sequence). Trimming removed 6 bases from V and 0 bases from J, with 11 bases in between. The length of the CDR3 is 14 residues. The sequenced sample consisted of PBMCs. The chain is built from TRBV27 and TRBJ1-2, with D possibly matching TRBD1 (5 bases). This TCR was sampled from a woman aged 18-29 years in good health and CMV-seronegative. The CDR3: CASRPGGANYGYTF. The CDR3 DNA reads TGTGCCAGCAGGCCCGGGGGAGCTAACTATGGCTACACCTTC.